A selection of T cell receptor beta chains follows, all from one sample in a study of PD-1 blockade in classical Hodgkin lymphoma. The assay was immunoSEQ multiplex PCR, and TCRdb's table has in-frame clones only and misses some. The sample carries some 95,000 clones, about 88% recorded once. The sample in question was peripheral blood mononuclear cells (PBMCs), obtained before the second cycle of nivolumab. Receptor source: a human donor with classical Hodgkin lymphoma. Both conserved end residues are part of each CDR3. Fields, in order: clone size, D gene, V gene, J gene, CDR3 DNA, CDR3 protein. A D gene is named only where the DNA matches it firmly. A row's size may be missing; if present it is once, few, many or a size class.

NA	NA	TRBV7-8	TRBJ2-1	TGTGCCAGCAGCACAGGACTCTCCAATGAGCAGTTCTTC	CASSTGLSNEQFF
NA	TRBD1	TRBV18	TRBJ2-3	TGTGCCAGCTCAAACCTGCAGGGGGTCACAGATACGCAGTATTTT	CASSNLQGVTDTQYF
NA	TRBD1	TRBV2	TRBJ2-7	TGTGCCAGCAGCGACAGGGCAAAGTCCTACGAGCAGTACTTC	CASSDRAKSYEQYF
NA	NA	TRBV7-9	TRBJ2-3	TGTGCCAGCAGCTTAAGACTCCCCGTTGGGGATACGCAGTATTTT	CASSLRLPVGDTQYF
NA	NA	TRBV6-1	TRBJ2-3	TGTGCCAGCAGATTAACTAGCCTGGGCACAGATACGCAGTATTTT	CASRLTSLGTDTQYF
NA	TRBD2	TRBV4-1	TRBJ2-3	TGCGCCAGCAGCCAAGATTTAGCGGGAGGCGCAGATACGCAGTATTTT	CASSQDLAGGADTQYF
NA	NA	TRBV18	TRBJ2-7	TGTGCCAGCTCAGATCCCGGGACCGAAAACTACGAGCAGTACTTC	CASSDPGTENYEQYF
NA	TRBD2	TRBV28	TRBJ2-1	TGTGCCAGCAGTTTATGGGGGCTGGGGGTTAGCGGGAGCTACAATGAGCAGTTCTTC	CASSLWGLGVSGSYNEQFF
NA	NA	TRBV21-1	TRBJ1-1	TGTGCCAGCAGCAAAGGTCGGGTCCCTTCGGGAGCTTTCTTT	CASSKGRVPSGAFF
NA	NA	TRBV29-1	TRBJ1-2	TGCAGCGTCGATGGCAGGGGCCCTGCCTCGGGGGGCTACACCTTC	CSVDGRGPASGGYTF
NA	NA	TRBV4-1	TRBJ1-1	TGCGCCAGCAGCCAAGCCCCCGGGGTGGCCGGGGGGGACACTGAAGCTTTCTTT	CASSQAPGVAGGDTEAFF
NA	NA	TRBV4-1	TRBJ2-1	TGCGCCAGCAGCCAAGATTTAGCAGGGGTAGTGCAGTTCTTC	CASSQDLAGVVQFF
NA	TRBD2	TRBV5-6	TRBJ2-3	TGTGCCAGCAGCTTGTACGGACTAGCGGGAGTTTCGAGCACAGATACGCAGTATTTT	CASSLYGLAGVSSTDTQYF
few	NA	TRBV20-1	TRBJ1-2	TGCAGTGCTAGAGTGGGGTATGGCTACACCTTC	CSARVGYGYTF
NA	NA	TRBV15	TRBJ2-2	TGTGCCACCAGCAGAGATGGGTTTCAGGGGGAGCTGTTTTTT	CATSRDGFQGELFF
NA	NA	TRBV27	TRBJ2-2	TGTGCCAGCAGTTTAGTGGGGCCCCACCCCGGGGAGCTGTTTTTT	CASSLVGPHPGELFF
NA	NA	TRBV7-2	TRBJ1-5	TGTGCCACCCAAAGGAGGGGGGATCAGCCCCAGCATTTT	CATQRRGDQPQHF
once	TRBD2	TRBV19	TRBJ2-1	TGTGCCAGTACCCTAAATAGCGGGGACAACAATGAGCAGTTCTTC	CASTLNSGDNNEQFF
NA	NA	TRBV4-2	TRBJ2-1	TGTGCCAGCAGGGGTGGTTTTGCCTTGACCCCGAATGAGCAGTTCTTC	CASRGGFALTPNEQFF
NA	TRBD1	TRBV18	TRBJ1-5	TGTGCCAGCTCAAGACAGGGTGAAGGTCAGCCCCAGCATTTT	CASSRQGEGQPQHF
few	NA	TRBV27	TRBJ1-5	TGTGCCAGCAGTTTAGGGCCGTATAGCAATCAGCCCCAGCATTTT	CASSLGPYSNQPQHF
NA	NA	TRBV29-1	TRBJ2-6	TGCAGCGTTCAGGGCCCTAGCTCTGGGGCCAACGTCCTGACTTTC	CSVQGPSSGANVLTF
NA	TRBD1	TRBV2	TRBJ1-6	TGTGCCGGAAGCAATGGGGACAGTTTACATTCACCCCTCCACTTT	CAGSNGDSLHSPLHF
NA	NA	TRBV10-3	TRBJ2-5	TGTGCCATCAGCGGGTGGGCGGGCCAAGAGACCCAGTACTTC	CAISGWAGQETQYF
NA	NA	TRBV6-1	TRBJ2-7	TGTGCCAGCAGTGAAATGGGGGGCTCCTACGAGCAGTACTTC	CASSEMGGSYEQYF
NA	TRBD1	TRBV28	TRBJ2-7	TGTGCCAGCAGTAAATCCGGGACAGCCTCCTACGAGCAGTACTTC	CASSKSGTASYEQYF
NA	NA	TRBV6-5	TRBJ2-6	TGTGCCAGCAGTTACTGGGACTCTGGGGCCAACGTCCTGACTTTC	CASSYWDSGANVLTF
NA	NA	TRBV27	TRBJ2-5	TGTGCCAGCAGTTTTAATCCCTCCAAGGCAGGGGAAAGAGAGACCCAGTACTTC	CASSFNPSKAGERETQYF
few	TRBD2	TRBV7-9	TRBJ2-3	TGTGCCAGCAGCCCGGGACTAGCGGGAGTGAGTTGGAACACAGATACGCAGTATTTT	CASSPGLAGVSWNTDTQYF
NA	NA	TRBV2	TRBJ2-5	TGTGCCAGCAGTGTAGGGGCCGGCGAGACCCAGTACTTC	CASSVGAGETQYF
NA	NA	TRBV7-9	TRBJ2-3	TGTGCCAGCTCACTTGGCACAGATACGCAGTATTTT	CASSLGTDTQYF
NA	NA	TRBV7-8	TRBJ2-5	TGTGCCAGCAGCGAGGGGGCGGGGCTGGGAGAGACCCAGTACTTC	CASSEGAGLGETQYF
NA	NA	TRBV15	TRBJ1-4	TGTGCCACCAGCAGAGATAAGGGGACTGGGGGAAATGAAAAACTGTTTTTT	CATSRDKGTGGNEKLFF
NA	NA	TRBV30	TRBJ2-2	TGTGCCTGGAGTAGTCCGCTCACCGGGGAGCTGTTTTTT	CAWSSPLTGELFF
NA	NA	TRBV5-6	TRBJ2-3	TGTGCCAGCAGCTTGAAGGGCACAGATACGCAGTATTTT	CASSLKGTDTQYF
NA	NA	TRBV28	TRBJ2-3	TGTGCCAGCGCGGGGATGTTTGGAGATACGCAGTATTTT	CASAGMFGDTQYF
NA	NA	TRBV9	TRBJ2-2	TGTGCCAGCAGCGTAGTGCCAGATCCAACCGGGGAGCTGTTTTTT	CASSVVPDPTGELFF
few	TRBD1	TRBV10-3	TRBJ2-2	TGTGCCATCAGTGAGGACAGGGGGACCGGGGAGCTGTTTTTT	CAISEDRGTGELFF
NA	TRBD2	TRBV7-9	TRBJ2-7	TGTGCCAGCAGCTTAGGGACTAGCGGGGGGGCCGGGTCAAACGAGCAGTACTTC	CASSLGTSGGAGSNEQYF
few	NA	TRBV2	TRBJ2-5	TGTGCCAGCAGCCTCGGGACTGAGGAAGAGACCCAGTACTTC	CASSLGTEEETQYF
once	NA	TRBV7-8	TRBJ2-7	TGTGCCAGCACTCTAGGGGGGCTAGGGACGGGTGGAGAGCAGTACTTC	CASTLGGLGTGGEQYF
NA	TRBD2	TRBV18	TRBJ2-3	TGTGCCAGCTCACCCCCCGGGGGGACAGATACGCAGTATTTT	CASSPPGGTDTQYF
NA	TRBD2	TRBV7-3	TRBJ2-3	TGTGCCAGCAGCTTCCTAGCGGGAGCTACCACAGATACGCAGTATTTT	CASSFLAGATTDTQYF
NA	TRBD2	TRBV7-9	TRBJ2-1	TGTGCCAGCAGCTTAGCGGGGATAGCGGGATGGTACAATGAGCAGTTCTTC	CASSLAGIAGWYNEQFF
NA	NA	TRBV6-6	TRBJ2-5	TGTGCCAGCAACTTTCAGGTTCCCAATAAAGAGACCCAGTACTTC	CASNFQVPNKETQYF
NA	NA	TRBV7-6	TRBJ2-7	TGTGCCAGCAGCTTAAGTGAGCGATACGAGCAGTACTTC	CASSLSERYEQYF
NA	NA	TRBV7-2	TRBJ2-2	TGTGCCAGCAGCCTTCGAGACTTCGACACCGGGGAGCTGTTTTTT	CASSLRDFDTGELFF
NA	NA	TRBV18	TRBJ1-2	TGTGCCAGCTCCCTCAGTTTAGACCTGACCGTTCGAGGCTACACCTTC	CASSLSLDLTVRGYTF
once	TRBD2	TRBV10-2	TRBJ2-7	TGCGCCAGCAGCCCCGGGGCGGGAGGGCCCTCGAGCGAGCAGTACTTC	CASSPGAGGPSSEQYF
NA	TRBD1	TRBV7-6	TRBJ2-7	TGTGCCAGCAGCTTGCCGGGACAGGGGTCTTACGAGCAGTACTTC	CASSLPGQGSYEQYF